Below are 18 T cell receptor beta chains sequenced from a single sample in a study of T cell responses to AZD1222 COVID-19 vaccine. Clones were read by immunoSEQ multiplex PCR, and TCRdb kept only the in-frame ones, dropping some. The data show around 94,000 clones, around 84% seen once. Sequencing was performed on peripheral blood, taken 28 days after the second AZD1222 dose. The receptors here all came from an adult who received the AZD1222 COVID-19 vaccine.

The genes are TRBV27 and TRBJ2-3, with 7 bases that match TRBD2. CDR1 is MNHEY, CDR2 SMNVEV, per germline (reference sequence). After removal of 9 bases from V and 4 bases from J, the junction contained 13 bases not matched to a gene. CDR3 length equals 15 residues. For the CDR3, the DNA is TGTGCCAGTCAAACGATCGGGGGAGGGGCAGATACGCAGTATTTT. This sequence encodes CASQTIGGGADTQYF.

This chain uses TRBV19 with TRBJ2-4; 8 bases are a match to TRBD1. Per germline, CDR1 LNHDA and CDR2 SQIVND (reference sequence). The ends lost 7 bases at V and 16 bases at J; junction bases unmatched: 9. This CDR3 has 11 amino acids. In DNA, the CDR3 is TGTGCCAGTACCTCATGGGACAGGCCTTACTTC. This translates into CASTSWDRPYF.

The chain couples TRBV2 to TRBJ2-4, with 10 bases fitting TRBD2. The V segment lost 5 bases and the J segment 0 bases; nucleotides outside the gene matches: 13. Germline V gene data show CDR1 as SNHLY and CDR2 as FYNNEI. The CDR3 is 19 amino acids. The CDR3 DNA reads as TGTGCCAGCAGTCCGGACAGGATCGGACTAGCGGTAGCCAAAAACATTCAGTACTTC. Translated, it gives CASSPDRIGLAVAKNIQYF.

CDR3 sequence: CASSPPARSSGANVLTF. Written as DNA, the CDR3 is TGTGCCAGCAGCCCGCCGGCGAGATCCTCTGGGGCCAACGTCCTGACTTTC. The chain joins TRBV7-2 to TRBJ2-6; D gene ambiguous. V lost 5 bases and J 0 bases, leaving 14 bases between the germline ends. This CDR3 is 17 amino acids long. The germline gives CDR1 SGHTA, CDR2 FQGNSA.

The gene calls are TRBV18 and TRBJ1-2; D is undetermined. With 3 bases removed from V and 6 bases from J, the gap between germline ends came to 11 bases. Germline CDR1 is KGHSH and CDR2 is LQKENI. The CDR3 consists of 13 residues. The CDR3 loop is CASSPGRWNGYTF. CDR3 coding DNA: TGTGCCAGCTCACCCGGACGATGGAATGGCTACACCTTC.

The gene calls are TRBV5-4 and TRBJ2-3; 7 positions match TRBD1. The CDR3 covers 13 residues. Trimming removed 4 bases from V and 6 bases from J; junction bases left unmatched: 5. The V gene's germline CDR1 is SGHNT and CDR2 YYREEE (reference sequence). The CDR3 spells CASSATGIDTQYF. In DNA, the CDR3 is TGTGCCAGCAGCGCGACAGGGATCGATACGCAGTATTTT.

This clone was recorded a few times. V usage is TRBV6-5 and J usage is TRBJ1-3; D is unresolved. V was cut by 6 bases and J by 2 bases, with 11 bases left in between. This CDR3 comprises 14 residues. In germline, CDR1 is MNHEY, CDR2 SVGAGI. CDR3 DNA: TGTGCCAGCAGCCTCCTGGGCACTGGAAACACCATATATTTT. This gives the protein CASSLLGTGNTIYF.

The chain links TRBV14 to TRBJ2-3; the match to TRBD2 covers 7 bases. Trimming cost V 2 bases and J 2 bases; bases outside gene matches: 4. The CDR3 spans 15 residues. Germline CDR1 is SGHDN and CDR2 is FVKESK. The CDR3 DNA reads TGTGCCAGCAGCCAACCAGCGGGGTACACAGATACGCAGTATTTT. This sequence encodes CASSQPAGYTDTQYF. The full variable domain, its missing parts supplied by reference TRBV14 and TRBJ2-3, is EAGVTQFPSHSVIEKGQTVTLRCDPISGHDNLYWYRRVMGKEIKFLLHFVKESKQDESGMPNNRFLAERTGGTYSTLKVQPAELEDSGVYFCASSQPAGYTDTQYFGPGTRLTVL.

This chain joins TRBV9 and TRBJ1-1; no firm D call. V was clipped by 4 bases and J by 1 base, with 8 bases between them. Germline V gene data show CDR1 as SGDLS and CDR2 as YYNGEE. The CDR3 length is 13 residues. The CDR3 DNA reads as TGTGCCAGCAGCCCTTGGCGGAACACTGAAGCTTTCTTT. Translation: CASSPWRNTEAFF.

The rearrangement links TRBV2 to TRBJ1-6; 9 positions agree with TRBD1. CDR1 is SNHLY and CDR2 is FYNNEI in the germline V gene. This CDR3 has 15 amino acids. The ends lost 1 base at V and 7 bases at J; junction bases unmatched: 2. This CDR3 reads CASSEGGTGNSPLHF. DNA of the CDR3: TGTGCCAGCAGTGAAGGCGGGACAGGGAATTCACCCCTCCACTTT.

The chain combines TRBV19 with TRBJ1-1, with a weak D call TRBD1 (6 bases). The germline V and J ends were trimmed by 5 bases and 3 bases, with 19 bases remaining between them. This CDR3 has 16 residues. Germline CDR1 is LNHDA and CDR2 is SQIVND (reference sequence). DNA for the CDR3: TGTGCCAGTAGTCGCGGTATGGGGGGCTACGACACTGAAGCTTTCTTT. It codes for CASSRGMGGYDTEAFF.

The chain couples TRBV9 to TRBJ2-3; no firm D call. There are 16 residues in the CDR3. The germline CDR1 and CDR2 sequences are SGDLS and YYNGEE. V was cut by 4 bases and J by 1 base, with 16 bases left in between. CDR3 loop: CASSQTPTHGTDTQYF. The CDR3, as DNA: TGTGCCAGCAGCCAGACCCCTACCCACGGCACAGATACGCAGTATTTT.

J is TRBJ2-7 and V is TRBV19; D might be TRBD1 (5 bases). Trimming cost V 6 bases and J 6 bases, with 9 bases left between them. Germline CDR1 and CDR2: LNHDA and SQIVND (reference sequence). The CDR3 spans 11 residues. CDR3 bases: TGTGCCAGTAGGCAGGGCGGCGAGCAGTACTTC. Translation: CASRQGGEQYF.

V is TRBV18 and J is TRBJ2-4, with 11 bases identical to TRBD2. Germline assignment: CDR1 KGHSH and CDR2 LQKENI. The CDR3 length is 16 residues. J gave up 2 bases and V 1 base, and 1 base lay outside the gene matches. The chain's CDR3 is CASSPLAGGTKNIQYF. The CDR3 region has the DNA TGTGCCAGCTCACCACTAGCGGGAGGGACCAAAAACATTCAGTACTTC.

CDR3 residues: CASTSGREQYF. In DNA, the CDR3 is TGTGCCAGCACCTCCGGGCGCGAGCAGTACTTC. This sequence joins TRBV6-5 and TRBJ2-7; D not resolved. Trimming cost V 7 bases and J 6 bases, with 10 bases left between them. Germline V CDR1 and CDR2: MNHEY, SVGAGI. This CDR3 is 11 amino acids long.

The chain uses TRBV11-2 and TRBJ2-7; no reliable D call. Germline CDR1 is SGHAT and CDR2 is FQNNGV. The V gene lost 0 bases and the J gene lost 7 bases, with 7 bases spanning the gap. This CDR3 is 12 amino acids long. The CDR3 coding sequence is TGTGCCAGCAGCTTAGATCCAAGGGAGCAGTACTTC. Translation gives CASSLDPREQYF. Looking up the rest from reference TRBV11-2 and TRBJ2-7 gives the full variable domain: EAGVAQSPRYKIIEKRQSVAFWCNPISGHATLYWYQQILGQGPKLLIQFQNNGVVDDSQLPKDRFSAERLKGVDSTLKIQPAKLEDSAVYLCASSLDPREQYFGPGTRLTVT.

This CDR3 reads CASARTSNTGELFF. The CDR3, as DNA: TGCGCCTCTGCCCGTACCTCGAACACCGGGGAGCTGTTTTTT. The chain is built from TRBV5-1 and TRBJ2-2; no reliable D call. The CDR3 consists of 14 residues. The germline gives CDR1 SGHRS, CDR2 YFSETQ. The V end was cut by 10 bases, the J end by 0 bases, with 13 bases between.

The V gene is TRBV5-1, the J gene TRBJ2-2, with unresolved D. V was shortened by 0 bases and J by 6 bases, with 12 bases between the two germline ends. CDR3 length equals 15 residues. CDR1 is SGHRS, CDR2 YFSETQ, per germline. CDR3 region: CASSLVAETAGELFF. The CDR3, as DNA: TGCGCCAGCAGCTTGGTTGCGGAGACTGCCGGGGAGCTGTTTTTT.